This T cell receptor beta chain was captured in a study of early T cells in non-severe SARS-CoV-2 infection (dated by TCRdb to the early 2020s). Regarding the study in general: TCR sequencing used bulk RNA from unsorted whole blood, so alpha and beta chains could not be paired.

The library was prepared using 5' RACE. Sequencer: NextSeq 500. The TCR library protocol attached unique molecular identifiers to individual cDNA molecules to correct for sequencing error and PCR bias. Sequencing covered both TCR alpha and beta chains, and within each sample the abundances of alpha and beta sequences were tightly co-correlated. Turning to the authors' computational methods: Decombinator V4 was used to annotate the V gene, J gene and CDR3 of the TCR sequences. TCRs were defined as expanded if a significant change between any two time points was detected under a Poisson model with p below 0.0001. Abundances of TCRs were expressed as counts per million after normalisation to the total number of TCRs sequenced in each sample. TRAV1-2 paired with TRAJ12, TRAJ20 or TRAJ33 defined MAIT TCRs, while TRAV10 paired with TRAJ18 defined iNKT TCRs. VDJdb, accessed 1 November 2021, was searched for CMV, EBV and SARS-CoV-2 annotated TCRs, excluding TCRs annotated for multiple antigens. The public reads were reprocessed in TCRdb via fastp at Q25 and MiXCR, keeping in-frame beta chains. Entries are consolidated by CDR3 protein sequence, retaining the most common genes and DNA. The V and J calls follow TCRdb's processing rather than the paper's. The sample yields roughly 41,000 distinct CDR3 sequences; approximately 5.9% were counted once. The ten top clones hold about 5% of the sample.

On the study overall, not on this receptor specifically: VDJdb matching was skewed toward anti-spike CD8 responses, so virus-specific expansions were likely underestimated and private and CD4 specificities were missed.

This clonotype showed up many times. It lacks a known antigen. No qualities accompany the bases; no much larger clone lies one base away. The study was a case-control design nested within a healthcare worker cohort in London, UK, with weekly nasopharyngeal swab PCR tests and blood sampling. Healthcare workers were recruited between 23 and 31 March 2020, during the week of the UK lockdown, and were followed weekly for up to about 15 weeks. The CDR1 and CDR2 encoded by the germline V gene are SQVTM and ANQGSEA. The CDR3 numbers 12 residues from cysteine through phenylalanine. Kept here is only the CDR3 DNA, which spans 36 bases and is read in frame from base 1. V and J lose 3 bases and 4 bases, and a span of 9 bases separates them.

The sequence is built from TRBV29-1 and TRBJ2-5; the D element could tentatively be TRBD1 or TRBD2, as 5 bases agree for each. This receptor was taken from an adult who was a healthcare worker with PCR-confirmed SARS-CoV-2 infection or an uninfected control (not recorded which). The sequencing used whole blood, collected at baseline. The nucleotide sequence is given as TGCAGCGTTGATGGGGCGGGAGAGACCCAGTACTTC. This gives the protein CSVDGAGETQYF.